This entry concerns a single TCR beta chain. This sample is drawn from a study of monozygotic twins with inflammatory bowel disease. UMIs containing a 6-nucleotide sample barcode were added via template switching. No DNA is given; TCRdb re-called the 5' RACE reads and lists each CDR3 protein once. Its table lists more than 350,000 distinct CDR3 sequences. Germline V lookup: CDR1 SNHLY, CDR2 FYNNEI. The CDR3 length is 12 residues. This TCR derives from a human donor with ulcerative colitis or Crohn's disease, or a healthy co-twin of an affected twin (not recorded which). The sequenced sample consisted of blood. V gene TRBV2 combines with J gene TRBJ1-2; TCRdb indicates TRBD1, and absent DNA this call remains unverified. The CDR3 sequence: CAFRDRGDGYTF.